This T cell receptor beta chain was retrieved from a study of T cells in Graves' hyperthyroidism and ophthalmopathy. The CDR3 runs 14 residues. Germline V CDR1 and CDR2: SGHRS, YFSETQ. The ends lost 4 bases at V and 3 bases at J; junction bases unmatched: 3. In its sample, this clonotype was seen many times. The TCR beta CDR3 regions underwent amplification using RNA transcripts as the source. Initially, a first-round RT-PCR of the TCR CDR3 employed the HTBI primer set. TCRdb reprocessed the multiplex PCR reads with MiXCR, giving one entry per CDR3 protein. The sample yields roughly 380,000 distinct CDR3 sequences, 18% seen once.

The sequence came from a woman between 40 and 55 years old with Graves' ophthalmopathy. The sequencing input was blood. V and J are TRBV5-1 and TRBJ2-7; the match to TRBD1 covers 11 bases. The CDR3 nucleotides read TGCGCCAGCAGCAGGACAGGGGGCGACTACGAGCAGTACTTC. It specifies CASSRTGGDYEQYF.